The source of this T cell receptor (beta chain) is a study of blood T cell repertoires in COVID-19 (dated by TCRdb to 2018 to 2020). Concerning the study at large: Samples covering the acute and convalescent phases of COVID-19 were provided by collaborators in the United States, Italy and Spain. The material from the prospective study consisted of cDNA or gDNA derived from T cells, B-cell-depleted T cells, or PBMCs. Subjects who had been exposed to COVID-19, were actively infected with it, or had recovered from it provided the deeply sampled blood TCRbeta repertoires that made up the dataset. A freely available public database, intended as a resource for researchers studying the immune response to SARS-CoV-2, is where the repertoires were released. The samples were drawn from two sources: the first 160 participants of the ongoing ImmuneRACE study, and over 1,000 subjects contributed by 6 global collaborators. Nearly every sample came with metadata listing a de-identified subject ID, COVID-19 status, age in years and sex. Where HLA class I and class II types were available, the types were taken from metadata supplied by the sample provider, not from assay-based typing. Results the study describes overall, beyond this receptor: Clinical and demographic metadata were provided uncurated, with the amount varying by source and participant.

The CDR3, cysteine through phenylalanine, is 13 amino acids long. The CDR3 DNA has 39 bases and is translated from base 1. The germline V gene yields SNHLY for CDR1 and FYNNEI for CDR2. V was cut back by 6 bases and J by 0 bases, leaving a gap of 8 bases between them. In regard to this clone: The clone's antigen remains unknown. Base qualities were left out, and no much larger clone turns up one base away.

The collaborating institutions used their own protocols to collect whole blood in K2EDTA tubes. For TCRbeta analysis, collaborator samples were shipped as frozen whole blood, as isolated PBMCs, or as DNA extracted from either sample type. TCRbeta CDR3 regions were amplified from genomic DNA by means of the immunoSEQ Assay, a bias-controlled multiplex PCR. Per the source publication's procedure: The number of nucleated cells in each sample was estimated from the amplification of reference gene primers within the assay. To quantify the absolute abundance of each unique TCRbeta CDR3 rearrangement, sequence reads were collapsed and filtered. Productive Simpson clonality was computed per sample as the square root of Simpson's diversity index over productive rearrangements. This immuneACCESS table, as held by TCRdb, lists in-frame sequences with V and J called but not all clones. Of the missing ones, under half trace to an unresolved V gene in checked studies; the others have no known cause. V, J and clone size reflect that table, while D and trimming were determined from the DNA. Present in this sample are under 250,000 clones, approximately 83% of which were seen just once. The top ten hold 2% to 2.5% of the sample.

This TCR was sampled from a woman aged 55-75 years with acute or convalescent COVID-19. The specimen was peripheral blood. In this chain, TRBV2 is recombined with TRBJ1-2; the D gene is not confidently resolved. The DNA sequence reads TGTGCCAGCAGCGGCAGGACTAACTATGGCTACACCTTC. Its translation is CASSGRTNYGYTF. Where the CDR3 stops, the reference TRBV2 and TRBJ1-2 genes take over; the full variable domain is EPEVTQTPSHQVTQMGQEVILRCVPISNHLYFYWYRQILGQKVEFLVSFYNNEISEKSEIFDDQFSVERPDGSNFTLKIRSTKLEDSAMYFCASSGRTNYGYTFGSGTRLTVV.